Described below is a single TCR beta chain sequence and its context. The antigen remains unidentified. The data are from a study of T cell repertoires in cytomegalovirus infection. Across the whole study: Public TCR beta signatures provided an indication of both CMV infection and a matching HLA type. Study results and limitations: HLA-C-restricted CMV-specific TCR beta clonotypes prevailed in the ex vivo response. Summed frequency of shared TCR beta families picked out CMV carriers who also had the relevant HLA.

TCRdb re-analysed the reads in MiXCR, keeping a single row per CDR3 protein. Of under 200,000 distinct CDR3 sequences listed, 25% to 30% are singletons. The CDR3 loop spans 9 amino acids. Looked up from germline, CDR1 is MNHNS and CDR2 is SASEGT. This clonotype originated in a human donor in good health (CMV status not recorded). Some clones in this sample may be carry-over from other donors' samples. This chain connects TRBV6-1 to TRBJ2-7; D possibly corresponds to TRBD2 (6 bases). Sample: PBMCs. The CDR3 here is CASGHGGYF. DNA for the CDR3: TGTGCGTCGGGCCACGGGGGGTACTTC.